This TCR beta chain stems from a study of shared clonotypes between healthy human individuals. On the study more broadly: A few men and a couple of women, aged 18 to 49, were donors.

Study results and limitations: The rarefaction results pointed to incomplete sorted-subset sequencing despite large depth. Naive subsets generally had larger estimated richness than memory subsets.

Original handling: Without quality scores, immunoSEQ junctional reads could not be filtered like full-length reads. TCRdb keeps only in-frame clones here, not all; method: immunoSEQ multiplex PCR. That table is the source of V, J and clone size, and D and trimming were worked out from the DNA. The sample comprises approximately 2.1 million clones, 85% to 95% of which are singletons, and 0.39% rests with the top ten. The germline V gene has CDR1 MDHEN and CDR2 SYDVKM. The CDR3 length is 14 residues. The germline V and J ends were trimmed by 5 bases and 0 bases, with 8 bases remaining between them. A few counts support this clone. Its antigen remains unidentified. In the same sample, other DNA sequences code for this CDR3.

This sequence originates from a man aged 18-30 years in good health. Some clones in this sample may be carry-over from other donors' samples. This chain uses TRBV28 with TRBJ1-3, with D tentatively TRBD1 (6 bases). Sequencing was carried out using naive CD4+ T cells from PBMCs. Noted subset: CD45RA+ positively selected. This CDR3 is CASSTGYSGNTIYF. The CDR3 bases are TGTGCCAGCAGTACAGGGTACTCTGGAAACACCATATATTTT.